Below are 13 T cell receptor beta chains sequenced from a single sample in a study of lymphopenia after photon versus proton radiotherapy. Only in-frame clones appear in the TCRdb table, and some are missing; sequencing was by immunoSEQ multiplex PCR. The sample includes around 29,000 clones, 80% to 90% of them seen just once. This sample comprised peripheral blood, obtained from a patient treated with proton-based radiotherapy. Every receptor here comes from a woman aged 55-70 years with cholangiocarcinoma. Some clones in this sample may be carry-over from other donors' samples.

This chain links TRBV19 with TRBJ2-1, with D tentatively TRBD1 or TRBD2 (5 bases each). CDR1 and CDR2 from the germline V gene are LNHDA and SQIVND (reference sequence). V shed 5 bases and J shed 0 bases, with 11 bases lying between them. The CDR3 extends over 15 amino acids. The CDR3 DNA reads TGTGCCAGTAGTGAACGGGGCAGCTCCTACAATGAGCAGTTCTTC. This translates into CASSERGSSYNEQFF.

This chain links TRBV7-2 with TRBJ2-5, with D tentatively TRBD1 (7 bases). This CDR3 is built from 14 residues. Germline CDR1 reads SGHTA; CDR2 reads FQGNSA. Trimming took 3 bases from V and 4 from J, leaving 12 bases between them. The CDR3 here is CASSFQGGGETQYF. The CDR3 nucleotides are TGTGCCAGCAGCTTCCAGGGGGGAGGAGAGACCCAGTACTTC.

The chain joins TRBV7-2 to TRBJ2-7; D is unclear. Trimming cost V 1 base and J 7 bases, with 11 bases left between them. The V gene's germline CDR1 is SGHTA and CDR2 FQGNSA. This CDR3 has 13 residues. The CDR3 DNA follows: TGTGCCAGCAGCTTAGAGGCTAGATATGAGCAGTACTTC. Translation: CASSLEARYEQYF. Together with reference TRBV7-2 and TRBJ2-7, the CDR3 gives the full variable domain: GAGVSQSPSNKVTEKGKDVELRCDPISGHTALYWYRQSLGQGLEFLIYFQGNSAPDKSGLPSDRFSAERTGGSVSTLTIQRTQQEDSAVYLCASSLEARYEQYFGPGTRLTVT.

The chain employs TRBV7-2 and TRBJ2-2; D remains unclear. CDR3 size: 13 residues. Germline CDR1 is SGHTA and CDR2 is FQGNSA. Trimming pared 7 bases from V and 5 bases from J, leaving 11 bases between. For the CDR3, the DNA is TGTGCCAGCACCCTAAGACAAACCGGGGAGCTGTTTTTT. This sequence encodes CASTLRQTGELFF.

V and J are TRBV7-2 and TRBJ1-2; 11 bases match TRBD1. Germline lookup yields CDR1 SGHTA and CDR2 FQGNSA. V trimming: 5 bases; J trimming: 4 bases; junction bases outside the gene matches: 3. This CDR3 has 14 amino acids. The CDR3 loop reads CASSGDRGSYGYTF. DNA for the CDR3: TGTGCCAGCAGCGGGGACAGGGGGTCCTATGGCTACACCTTC.

The chain employs TRBV2 and TRBJ1-4, with a tentative D call TRBD1 (5 bases). Germline V gene data show CDR1 as SNHLY and CDR2 as FYNNEI. The CDR3 is 15 residues long. V was trimmed by 4 bases and J by 0 bases, leaving 9 bases between them. The chain's CDR3 is CASSGQPATNEKLFF. In DNA form, the CDR3 reads TGTGCCAGCAGTGGACAGCCTGCAACTAATGAAAAACTGTTTTTT. Full variable domain (outside the CDR3, taken from reference TRBV2 and TRBJ1-4): EPEVTQTPSHQVTQMGQEVILRCVPISNHLYFYWYRQILGQKVEFLVSFYNNEISEKSEIFDDQFSVERPDGSNFTLKIRSTKLEDSAMYFCASSGQPATNEKLFFGSGTQLSVL.

This chain uses TRBV29-1 with TRBJ2-1; TRBD2 aligns across 7 bases. Trimming cost V 6 bases and J 3 bases; bases outside gene matches: 5. CDR3 length: 13 amino acids. Per the germline V gene, CDR1 is SQVTM and CDR2 is ANQGSEA. This CDR3 is CSVSGERYNEQFF. In DNA form, the CDR3 reads TGCAGCGTCAGCGGGGAGCGCTACAATGAGCAGTTCTTC.

Of note for this clone: The junction differs from germline at one of its ends, possibly a read error. The rearrangement joins TRBV5-1 to TRBJ2-1, with D perhaps being TRBD1 or TRBD2 (5 bases each). This CDR3 is 14 amino acids long. Germline assignment: CDR1 SGHRS and CDR2 YFSETQ. The CDR3 DNA reads as TGCGCCACCAGCCGGGACCAAGTCTACAATGAGCAGTTCTTC. Translating it yields CATSRDQVYNEQFF.

The chain carries TRBV2 and TRBJ1-5, with 8 bases aligning to TRBD1. The CDR3 is 14 residues long. Germline values: CDR1 SNHLY, CDR2 FYNNEI. Germline trimming cut 6 bases from V and 6 bases from J; bases unmatched to any gene: 7. The CDR3 sequence is CASSWTGLRQPQHF. CDR3 coding DNA: TGTGCCAGCAGCTGGACAGGGTTACGTCAGCCCCAGCATTTT.

The rearrangement links TRBV7-2 to TRBJ2-6, with D possibly matching TRBD2 (5 bases). From germline, CDR1 is SGHTA and CDR2 FQGNSA. The CDR3 loop spans 15 amino acids. Trimming removed 6 bases at V and 2 bases at J, with 11 bases between. The CDR3 DNA sequence: TGTGCCAGCAGTCGAGGGTCTACTGGGGCCAACGTCCTGACTTTC. It encodes CASSRGSTGANVLTF.

The chain carries TRBV9 and TRBJ2-5; possibly TRBD2 for D (7 bases). CDR3 size: 14 residues. Germline V gene sequence: CDR1 SGDLS, CDR2 YYNGEE. V was cut by 0 bases and J by 5 bases, with 11 bases left in between. The CDR3 region has the DNA TGTGCCAGCAGCGTAGGTGGGGGGGCGGAGACCCAGTACTTC. Translation gives CASSVGGGAETQYF.

The chain links TRBV7-2 to TRBJ2-7; 8 positions agree with TRBD2. The trim removed 1 base at V and 0 bases at J, leaving 2 bases unmatched. The germline V gene has CDR1 SGHTA and CDR2 FQGNSA. This CDR3 region has 15 residues. The CDR3 sequence is CASSLGRGVSYEQYF. CDR3 bases: TGTGCCAGCAGCTTAGGGCGGGGGGTCTCCTACGAGCAGTACTTC.

V is TRBV7-2 and J is TRBJ1-2; no clear D gene. V gave up 2 bases and J gave up 2 bases, with 9 bases separating them. The CDR3 is made up of 14 amino acids. Per germline, CDR1 SGHTA and CDR2 FQGNSA. The CDR3, as DNA: TGTGCCAGCAGCTTACTGCAGGAAAACTATGGCTACACCTTC. Translated: CASSLLQENYGYTF.